The TCR beta chain under discussion was sequenced for a study of shared clonotypes between healthy human individuals. Findings and caveats of the study: A handful of donors showed sharing of approximately 5% of naive CD4 clonotypes. A small donor pool kept down the genetic and exposure-history diversity that was represented. Against clonotypes common to all four donors, non-shared ones had lower generation probabilities.

The CDR3 sequence is 16 residues long. Germline assignment: CDR1 MNHNY and CDR2 SVGAGI (reference sequence). V was clipped by 7 bases and J by 4 bases, with 19 bases between them. Researchers divided each subset's genomic DNA evenly across several immunoSEQ plates. Profiling relied on immunoSEQ multiplex PCR, and the TCRdb table lists in-frame clones only, not all of them. The sample holds millions of clones, 90% to 95% seen once. This clone was seen only once. The target antigen is unknown. Cells designated naive CD8 were CD45RO-negative and were positively selected for CCR7, with terminally differentiated effector memory CD45RA+ cells excluded.

V and J are TRBV6-6 and TRBJ1-4; D might be TRBD1 (6 bases). The sample taken for sequencing was naive CD8+ T cells from PBMCs. This clonotype was obtained from a man between 18 and 29 years old in good health. Some clones in this sample may be carry-over from other donors' samples. The DNA for the CDR3 is TGTGCCAGCAAGGGGGACCCACAGGGAGGTAATGAAAAACTGTTTTTT. The encoded protein is CASKGDPQGGNEKLFF.